Below, 26 T cell receptor beta chains from the same sample are listed, as sequenced in a study of cytomegalovirus exposure and HLA in healthy donors. It was with 60 Vbeta and 13 Jbeta primers that the PCR ran. Assay used: immunoSEQ multiplex PCR; TCRdb lists only in-frame clones, some missing. The sample yields approximately 170,000 clones, more than 65% seen once. The sequenced material came from PBMCs. The receptors here all came from a man aged 18 to 30 in good health and CMV-seropositive.

This rearrangement joins TRBV7-2 to TRBJ1-1, with 7 bases matching TRBD1. The V segment lost 5 bases and the J segment 1 base; nucleotides outside the gene matches: 1. CDR3 length: 13 amino acids. Per germline, CDR1 SGHTA and CDR2 FQGNSA. CDR3 coding DNA: TGTGCCAGCAGCCGGACAGGGAACACTGAAGCTTTCTTT. Translated: CASSRTGNTEAFF.

The chain carries TRBV6-5 and TRBJ1-2; 8 bases agree with TRBD1. Germline V lookup: CDR1 MNHEY, CDR2 SVGAGI. CDR3 length: 13 residues. V was pared by 7 bases and J by 5 bases, with 6 bases of the junction left unmatched. The CDR3 loop reads CASTKDREYGYTF. CDR3 bases: TGTGCCAGCACTAAGGACAGGGAGTATGGCTACACCTTC.

J is TRBJ2-1 and V is TRBV9; D is perhaps TRBD2 (5 bases). Trimming left V 7 bases short and J 3 bases short, with 8 bases between. This CDR3 is built from 12 residues. The germline CDR1 and CDR2 sequences are SGDLS and YYNGEE. In DNA, the CDR3 is TGTGCCAGCGGGAGTAGCTACAATGAGCAGTTCTTC. Its translation: CASGSSYNEQFF. Filled out from reference TRBV9 and TRBJ2-1, the complete variable domain reads DSGVTQTPKHLITATGQRVTLRCSPRSGDLSVYWYQQSLDQGLQFLIQYYNGEERAKGNILERFSAQQFPDLHSELNLSSLELGDSALYFCASGSSYNEQFFGPGTRLTVL.

The chain employs TRBV5-1 and TRBJ1-3; TRBD1 matches at 9 bases. The CDR3 is 18 amino acids. Per germline, CDR1 SGHRS and CDR2 YFSETQ. The V gene end was trimmed by 7 bases and the J gene end by 2 bases; junction bases not matched to a gene: 16. The CDR3 protein is CASATGTGLTFTGNTIYF. CDR3 bases: TGCGCCAGCGCTACCGGGACAGGGCTCACATTCACTGGAAACACCATATATTTT.

The chain combines TRBV5-1 with TRBJ1-3; maybe TRBD1 (5 bases). Trimming took off 6 bases at V and 8 bases at J, with 15 bases between the two ends. The CDR3 is made up of 13 amino acids. CDR1 SGHRS and CDR2 YFSETQ come from the germline V gene. As DNA, the CDR3 is TGCGCCAGCACCCGGGGAGGGGCGGACACCATATATTTT. It yields the protein CASTRGGADTIYF.

The genes are TRBV5-4 and TRBJ2-7, with a weak D call TRBD1 (6 bases). The CDR3 contains 11 residues. The germline CDR1 and CDR2 sequences are SGHNT and YYREEE (reference sequence). Trimming pared 4 bases from V and 8 bases from J, leaving 10 bases between. In DNA, the CDR3 is TGTGCCAGCAGCACCGGACAGAAGCAGTACTTC. Translated: CASSTGQKQYF.

This clone was observed a handful of times. The chain combines TRBV7-9 with TRBJ1-2, with no clear D. Germline lookup yields CDR1 SEHNR and CDR2 FQNEAQ (reference sequence). V lost 0 bases and J lost 7, with 9 bases in between. CDR3 length: 13 residues. This CDR3 reads CASSLAGRVGYTF. The DNA for the CDR3 is TGTGCCAGCAGCTTAGCGGGCCGTGTTGGCTACACCTTC.

This chain's CDR3 is CASSRGVAGEETQYF. CDR3 bases: TGTGCCAGCAGCCGAGGGGTAGCGGGGGAAGAGACCCAGTACTTC. This sequence joins TRBV14 and TRBJ2-5; 9 nucleotides line up with TRBD2. Germline CDR1 reads SGHDN; CDR2 reads FVKESK. The V segment lost 4 bases and the J segment 3 bases; nucleotides outside the gene matches: 6. The CDR3 covers 15 residues.

This clone appeared a single time. This sample includes further DNA sequences coding for the same CDR3. J is TRBJ1-5 and V is TRBV30; no clear D. The germline CDR1 and CDR2 sequences are GTSNPN and SVGIG (reference sequence). The CDR3 runs 13 residues. The V end lost 0 bases, the J end lost 2 bases, and 5 bases lay between the germline ends. CDR3 residues: CAWSVQGNQPQHF. CDR3 nucleotides: TGTGCCTGGAGTGTACAAGGCAATCAGCCCCAGCATTTT.

J is TRBJ1-4 and V is TRBV28; possible D gene TRBD1, 5 bases. Per germline, CDR1 MDHEN and CDR2 SYDVKM. V lost 2 bases, J lost 9 bases, and 13 bases lay in between. This CDR3 spans 14 amino acids. CDR3 in amino acids: CASSLRDRGKKLFF. CDR3 DNA sequence: TGTGCCAGCAGTTTAAGGGACCGGGGGAAAAAACTGTTTTTT.

This rearrangement joins TRBV25-1 to TRBJ1-1, with 9 positions matching TRBD1. Germline CDR1 and CDR2: MGHDK and SYGVNS. Trimming took 3 bases from V and 3 from J; bases not matched to a gene: 11. CDR3 length: 17 amino acids. This CDR3 reads CASSDLTGGNGYTEAFF. CDR3 sequence (DNA): TGTGCCAGCAGTGACCTGACAGGGGGAAATGGGTACACTGAAGCTTTCTTT.

The CDR3 region has the DNA TGTGCCAGCAGCCTTTCGGGAGGGCCGAACGAGCAGTACTTC. It translates to CASSLSGGPNEQYF. The chain has TRBV28 and TRBJ2-7; 8 positions match TRBD2. Trimming cost V 6 bases and J 5 bases; bases outside gene matches: 9. CDR1 MDHEN and CDR2 SYDVKM come from the germline V gene. The CDR3 consists of 14 residues.

The rearrangement uses TRBV10-3 and TRBJ2-7; D is possibly TRBD1 (8 bases). The V and J ends lost 6 bases and 3 bases respectively, with 21 bases between them. The germline gives CDR1 ENHRY, CDR2 SYGVKD. The length of the CDR3 is 16 residues. For the CDR3, the DNA is TGTGCCATCAGGGGGGGGGAGGGACAGGAGGGCTACGAGCAGTACTTC. It encodes CAIRGGEGQEGYEQYF.

In nucleotides, the CDR3 is TGTGCCAGCAGTTACGGCAGGGAGGGCTATGGCTACACCTTC. Translating gives CASSYGREGYGYTF. The chain has TRBV6-5 and TRBJ1-2, with D possibly TRBD1 on 5 matching bases. Trimming pared 2 bases from V and 4 bases from J, leaving 11 bases between. Germline V gives CDR1 MNHEY, CDR2 SVGAGI. The CDR3 has 14 residues.

This chain connects TRBV4-2 to TRBJ2-7; D possibly corresponds to TRBD2 (6 bases). Trimming left V 4 bases short and J 6 bases short, with 25 bases between. The CDR3 extends over 17 amino acids. The germline V gene encodes CDR1 LGHNA and CDR2 YNFKEQ. The DNA of the CDR3 is TGTGCCAGCAGCCCGGAGGAGCATAGGGGACTGGACGGCGAGCAGTACTTC. It encodes CASSPEEHRGLDGEQYF.

The V call is TRBV11-2, the J call TRBJ2-1, with TRBD2 identical over 9 bases. After removal of 5 bases from V and 8 bases from J, the junction contained 13 bases not matched to a gene. This CDR3 comprises 16 residues. Germline V lookup: CDR1 SGHAT, CDR2 FQNNGV. The CDR3 is CASSLPAGGPSDEQFF. As DNA, the CDR3 is TGTGCCAGCAGCCTCCCGGCGGGAGGGCCTTCGGATGAGCAGTTCTTC.

The CDR3 DNA reads as TGTGCCTGGAGTGAAGGATACAGGGACACTGAAGCTTTCTTT. Its protein is CAWSEGYRDTEAFF. V gene TRBV30 combines with J gene TRBJ1-1; D perhaps matches TRBD1 (6 bases). Trimming stripped 1 base from V and 3 bases from J, with 12 bases between. The CDR3 loop spans 14 amino acids. Germline CDR1 GTSNPN, CDR2 SVGIG (reference sequence).

J is TRBJ2-7 and V is TRBV15; D is possibly TRBD1 (5 bases). Germline-derived CDR1 and CDR2 are LNHNV and YYDKDF (reference sequence). The V gene lost 0 bases and the J gene lost 5 bases, with 14 bases spanning the gap. The CDR3 contains 15 residues. Here the CDR3 DNA reads TGTGCCACCAGCAGAGATGACAACAGGCAGGACGAGCAGTACTTC. Translated: CATSRDDNRQDEQYF. The full variable domain, completed using reference TRBV15 and TRBJ2-7, is DAMVIQNPRYQVTQFGKPVTLSCSQTLNHNVMYWYQQKSSQAPKLLFHYYDKDFNNEADTPDNFQSRRPNTSFCFLDIRSPGLGDTAMYLCATSRDDNRQDEQYFGPGTRLTVT.

This chain joins TRBV6-5 and TRBJ2-1; no reliable D call. From germline, CDR1 is MNHEY and CDR2 SVGAGI. This CDR3 contains 16 residues. The V end lost 2 bases, the J end lost 5 bases, and 16 bases lay between the germline ends. CDR3 DNA sequence: TGTGCCAGCAGTTACCGCGACAATCCCCGGCACAATGAGCAGTTCTTC. This gives the protein CASSYRDNPRHNEQFF.

Details on this clone: Other DNA sequences in the sample encode the same CDR3. This chain connects TRBV5-1 to TRBJ1-4; D remains ambiguous. Germline CDR1 reads SGHRS; CDR2 reads YFSETQ. Trimming removed 0 bases from V and 3 bases from J, with 6 bases in between. This CDR3 contains 14 residues. CDR3 loop: CASSLAGSNEKLFF. The CDR3 DNA sequence: TGCGCCAGCAGCTTGGCGGGATCTAATGAAAAACTGTTTTTT. Together with reference TRBV5-1 and TRBJ1-4, the CDR3 gives the full variable domain: KAGVTQTPRYLIKTRGQQVTLSCSPISGHRSVSWYQQTPGQGLQFLFEYFSETQRNKGNFPGRFSGRQFSNSRSEMNVSTLELGDSALYLCASSLAGSNEKLFFGSGTQLSVL.

The chain has TRBV19 and TRBJ2-1; TRBD2 aligns across 13 bases. Germline V gene lookup returns CDR1 LNHDA and CDR2 SQIVND (reference sequence). The junction had 3 bases not matched to a gene; V was cut back by 3 bases and J by 4 bases. This CDR3 is 16 amino acids long. The CDR3: CASSIPGLAGYNEQFF. DNA for the CDR3: TGTGCCAGTAGTATTCCGGGACTAGCGGGATACAATGAGCAGTTCTTC.

The sample holds a few counts of this clone. This CDR3 is CASSHLYRGRGNQPQHF. The CDR3 nucleotides read TGCGCCAGCAGCCACCTCTACAGGGGAAGGGGCAATCAGCCCCAGCATTTT. The rearrangement uses TRBV4-1 and TRBJ1-5; 7 bases are a match to TRBD1. The CDR3 contains 17 residues. Germline V lookup: CDR1 MGHRA, CDR2 YSYEKL. V gave up 3 bases and J gave up 2 bases; unmatched junction bases: 10.

The chain combines TRBV5-4 with TRBJ2-5; perhaps TRBD1 as D (6 bases). The germline gives CDR1 SGHNT, CDR2 YYREEE (reference sequence). Trimming left V 1 base short and J 2 bases short, with 9 bases between. The CDR3 loop spans 14 amino acids. The CDR3 DNA is TGTGCCAGCAGCTTGCGGACAGAACAAGAGACCCAGTACTTC. Amino acids: CASSLRTEQETQYF.

This chain connects TRBV11-2 to TRBJ2-7, with TRBD1 as a possible D gene (5 bases). Trimming took off 5 bases at V and 2 bases at J, with 13 bases between the two ends. The CDR3 length is 14 residues. Germline loops: CDR1 SGHAT, CDR2 FQNNGV. The CDR3 loop reads CASSLRQTTYEQYF. For the CDR3, the DNA is TGTGCCAGCAGCCTCAGACAGACGACCTACGAGCAGTACTTC.

J is TRBJ1-2 and V is TRBV6-1, with 8 bases fitting TRBD1. The CDR3 length is 13 residues. Germline values: CDR1 MNHNS, CDR2 SASEGT. V dropped 8 bases and J dropped 5; count of bases not matched to a gene: 7. CDR3 in amino acids: CASLSGTGYGYTF. In DNA form, the CDR3 reads TGTGCCAGCCTTTCCGGGACAGGATATGGCTACACCTTC.

This clone occurred once. The chain joins TRBV7-9 to TRBJ2-5, with 9 nucleotides matching TRBD1. J gave up 5 bases and V 4 bases, and 2 bases lay outside the gene matches. CDR3 length: 13 residues. Germline V gene sequence: CDR1 SEHNR, CDR2 FQNEAQ (reference sequence). CDR3 sequence (DNA): TGTGCCAGCAGCTCCGGGACAGGGGAGACCCAGTACTTC. The encoded protein is CASSSGTGETQYF.